This entry lists 3 T cell receptor beta chains sequenced from one sample in a study of blood T cells in healthy people across ages. Alongside a J-beta primer mix, a sample-barcoded 5' primer served in a second PCR lasting roughly 6 to 11 cycles. TCRdb analysed the 5' RACE reads with MiXCR anew, one entry per CDR3 protein. The sample contains more than 650,000 distinct CDR3 sequences, roughly 24% of which appear only once. This sample was shared with a second study, whose subject was T cells of mothers and their children.

What was sequenced was blood. Receptors were obtained from a boy aged 5 to 17 in good health.

This clonotype was picked up one time. V is TRBV5-6 and J is TRBJ2-5; 8 bases fit TRBD1. The J call may be wrong; the DNA end is better matched by TRBJ2-1. The CDR3 is 15 residues long. The germline V gene has CDR1 SGHDT and CDR2 YYEEEE. In nucleotides, the CDR3 is TGTGCCAGCAGCAGGACAGGGCTTAGGGACAATGAGCAGTTCTTC. This gives the protein CASSRTGLRDNEQFF.

The J gene is TRBJ1-4, the V gene TRBV9; the D is unclear. With 4 bases removed from V and 3 bases from J, the gap between germline ends came to 10 bases. In germline, CDR1 is SGDLS, CDR2 YYNGEE. The length of the CDR3 is 14 residues. CDR3 DNA: TGTGCCAGCAGCTCCCGGCTTGCTAATGAAAAACTGTTTTTT. The encoded protein is CASSSRLANEKLFF.

This clonotype was seen only a few times. The chain joins TRBV7-6 to TRBJ1-6; D perhaps matches TRBD1 (5 bases). Germline lookup yields CDR1 SGHVS and CDR2 FNYEAQ. There are 16 residues in the CDR3. V gave up 1 base and J gave up 6 bases, with 13 bases separating them. CDR3 residues: CASSLGGGETNSPLHF. The CDR3 bases are TGTGCCAGCAGCTTAGGCGGGGGAGAGACTAATTCACCCCTCCACTTT.